Listed here is a single T cell receptor (beta chain). Sequencing used immunoSEQ multiplex PCR; TCRdb keeps in-frame clones, though not all of them. The sample holds under 250,000 clones, more than 85% seen once. Seattle cases were enrolled at active infection and followed longitudinally. This record belongs to a study of blood T cell repertoires in COVID-19. Study context: Acute and convalescent COVID-19 samples came from the United States, Italy and Spain. T cells, B-cell-depleted T cells, or PBMCs provided the cDNA or gDNA that served as material.

Looked up from germline, CDR1 is SGHTA and CDR2 is FQGNSA. Trimming cost V 2 bases and J 4 bases, with 14 bases left between them. This CDR3 comprises 16 residues. This sequence originates from a man between 60 and 75 years old with COVID-19, enrolled during active disease. The genes are TRBV7-2 and TRBJ2-2, with D maybe TRBD2 (6 bases). The material sequenced was peripheral blood. The CDR3 coding sequence is TGTGCCAGCAGCTTACGGTTCTCGGAGGGCACCGGGGAGCTGTTTTTT. Amino acids: CASSLRFSEGTGELFF. The full variable domain, completed using reference TRBV7-2 and TRBJ2-2, is GAGVSQSPSNKVTEKGKDVELRCDPISGHTALYWYRQSLGQGLEFLIYFQGNSAPDKSGLPSDRFSAERTGGSVSTLTIQRTQQEDSAVYLCASSLRFSEGTGELFFGEGSRLTVL.